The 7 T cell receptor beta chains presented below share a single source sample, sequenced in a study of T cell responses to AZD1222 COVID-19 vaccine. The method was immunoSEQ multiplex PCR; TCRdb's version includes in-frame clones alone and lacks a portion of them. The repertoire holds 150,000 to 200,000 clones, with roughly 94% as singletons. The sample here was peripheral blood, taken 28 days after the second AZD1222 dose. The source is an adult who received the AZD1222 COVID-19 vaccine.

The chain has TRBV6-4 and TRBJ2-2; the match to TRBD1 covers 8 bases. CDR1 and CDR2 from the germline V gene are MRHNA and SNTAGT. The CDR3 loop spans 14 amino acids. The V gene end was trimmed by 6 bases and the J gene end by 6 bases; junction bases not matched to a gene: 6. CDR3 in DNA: TGTGCCAGCAGCCGACAGGGGTCCTCCGGGGAGCTGTTTTTT. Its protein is CASSRQGSSGELFF.

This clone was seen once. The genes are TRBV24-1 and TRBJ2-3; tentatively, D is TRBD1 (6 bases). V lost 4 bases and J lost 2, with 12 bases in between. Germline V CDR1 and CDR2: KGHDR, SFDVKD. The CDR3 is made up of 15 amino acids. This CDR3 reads CATSDPRDITDTQYF. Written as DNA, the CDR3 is TGTGCCACCAGTGACCCTAGGGACATCACAGATACGCAGTATTTT.

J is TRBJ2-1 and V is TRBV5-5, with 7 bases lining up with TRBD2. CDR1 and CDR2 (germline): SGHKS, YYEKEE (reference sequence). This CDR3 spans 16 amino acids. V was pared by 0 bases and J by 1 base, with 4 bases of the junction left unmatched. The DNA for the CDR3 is TGTGCCAGCAGCTTGGGGTCTAGCGGATCCTACAATGAGCAGTTCTTC. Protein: CASSLGSSGSYNEQFF.

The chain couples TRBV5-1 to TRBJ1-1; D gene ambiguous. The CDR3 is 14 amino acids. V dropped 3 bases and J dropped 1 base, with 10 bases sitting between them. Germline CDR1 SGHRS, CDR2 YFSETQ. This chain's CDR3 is CASSYQNANTEAFF. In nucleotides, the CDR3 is TGCGCCAGCAGCTACCAAAACGCGAACACTGAAGCTTTCTTT.

CDR3: CASSSQAYRSGYGYTF. In DNA, the CDR3 is TGTGCCAGCAGTTCACAAGCATACCGGTCGGGCTATGGCTACACCTTC. The chain is built from TRBV28 and TRBJ1-2, with unresolved D. V shed 4 bases and J shed 4 bases, with 19 bases lying between them. This CDR3 region has 16 residues. CDR1 and CDR2 from the germline V gene are MDHEN and SYDVKM.

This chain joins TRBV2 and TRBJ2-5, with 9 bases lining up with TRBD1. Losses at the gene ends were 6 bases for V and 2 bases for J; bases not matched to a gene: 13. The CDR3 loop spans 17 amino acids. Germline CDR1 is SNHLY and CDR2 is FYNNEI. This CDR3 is CASRRGQGVVYQETQYF. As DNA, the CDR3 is TGTGCCAGCAGGAGGGGACAGGGTGTTGTGTATCAAGAGACCCAGTACTTC.

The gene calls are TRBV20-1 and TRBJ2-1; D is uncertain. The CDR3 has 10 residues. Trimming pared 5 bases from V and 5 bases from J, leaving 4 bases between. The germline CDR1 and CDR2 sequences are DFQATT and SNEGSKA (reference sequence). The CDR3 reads CSAGDNEQFF. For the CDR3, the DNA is TGCAGTGCTGGGGACAATGAGCAGTTCTTC.